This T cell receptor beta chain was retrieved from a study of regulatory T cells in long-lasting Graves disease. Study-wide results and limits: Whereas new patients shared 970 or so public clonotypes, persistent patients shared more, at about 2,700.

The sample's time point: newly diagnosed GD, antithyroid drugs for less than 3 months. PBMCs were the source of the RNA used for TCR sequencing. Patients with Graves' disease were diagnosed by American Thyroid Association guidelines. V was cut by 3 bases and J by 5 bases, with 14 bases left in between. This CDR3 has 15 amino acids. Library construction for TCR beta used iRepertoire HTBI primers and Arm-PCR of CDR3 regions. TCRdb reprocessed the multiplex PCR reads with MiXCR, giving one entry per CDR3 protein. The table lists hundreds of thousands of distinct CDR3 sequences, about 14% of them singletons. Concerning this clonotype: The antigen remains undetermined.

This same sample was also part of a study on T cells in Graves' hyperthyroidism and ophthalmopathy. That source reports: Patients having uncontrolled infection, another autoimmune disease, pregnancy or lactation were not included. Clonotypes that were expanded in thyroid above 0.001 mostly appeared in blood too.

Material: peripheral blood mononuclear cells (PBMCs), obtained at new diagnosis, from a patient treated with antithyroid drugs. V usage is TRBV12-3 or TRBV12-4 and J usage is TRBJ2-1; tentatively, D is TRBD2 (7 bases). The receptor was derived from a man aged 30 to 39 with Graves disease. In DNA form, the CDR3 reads TGTGCCAGCAGTTTCGGGGGGCCGCGCCACAATGAGCAGTTCTTC. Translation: CASSFGGPRHNEQFF.